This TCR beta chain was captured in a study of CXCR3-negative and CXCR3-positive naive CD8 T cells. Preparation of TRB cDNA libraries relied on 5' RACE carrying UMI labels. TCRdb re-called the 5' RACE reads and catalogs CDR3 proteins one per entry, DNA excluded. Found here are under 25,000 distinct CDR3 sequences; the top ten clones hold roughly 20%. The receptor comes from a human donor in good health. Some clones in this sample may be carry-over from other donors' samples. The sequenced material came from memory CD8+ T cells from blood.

The CDR3 sequence: CASSIGDNSNQPQHF. This sequence joins TRBV19 and TRBJ1-5. CDR3 length: 15 residues. The V gene's germline CDR1 is LNHDA and CDR2 SQIVND (reference sequence).